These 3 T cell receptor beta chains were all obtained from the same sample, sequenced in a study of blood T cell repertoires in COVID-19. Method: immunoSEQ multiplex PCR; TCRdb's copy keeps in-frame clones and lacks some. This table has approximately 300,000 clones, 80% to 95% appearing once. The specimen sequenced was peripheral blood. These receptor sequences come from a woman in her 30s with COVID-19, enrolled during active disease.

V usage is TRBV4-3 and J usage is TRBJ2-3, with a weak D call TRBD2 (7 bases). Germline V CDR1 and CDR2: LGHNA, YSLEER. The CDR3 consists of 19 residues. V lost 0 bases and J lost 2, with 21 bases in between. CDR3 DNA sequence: TGCGCCAGCAGCCAAGATGCTGGGGGGGGCGGGAGTTTCACAGATACGCAGTATTTT. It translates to CASSQDAGGGGSFTDTQYF.

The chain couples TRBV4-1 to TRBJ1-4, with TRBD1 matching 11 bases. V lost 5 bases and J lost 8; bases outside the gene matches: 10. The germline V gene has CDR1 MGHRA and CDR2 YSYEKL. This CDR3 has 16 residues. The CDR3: CASSGGRTGGREKLFF. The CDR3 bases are TGCGCCAGCAGCGGGGGCAGGACAGGGGGCCGGGAAAAACTGTTTTTT.

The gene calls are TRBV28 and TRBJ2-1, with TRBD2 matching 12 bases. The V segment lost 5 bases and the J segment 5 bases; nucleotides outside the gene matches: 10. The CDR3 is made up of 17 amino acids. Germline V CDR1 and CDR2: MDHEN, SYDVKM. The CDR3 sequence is CASSATSGSTGNNEQFF. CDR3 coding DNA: TGTGCCAGCAGTGCGACTAGCGGGAGTACGGGCAACAATGAGCAGTTCTTC.